The clone carrying this T cell receptor (beta chain) was detected many times. As yet, its antigen is unknown. This entry is derived from a study of Graves' ophthalmopathy and Graves' hyperthyroidism. Study at large: Ophthalmopathy absent within 18 months of follow-up marked hyperthyroidism as stable.

Overall study results and limits: Using 13 signatures, a model distinguished ophthalmopathy from stable hyperthyroidism, reaching around 87% sensitivity and 81.08% specificity. Clonotypes were expanded in thyroid at above 0.001 frequency, and most also appeared in blood.

Orbital computed tomography, thyroid ultrasound, TRAb, serum thyroxine and clinical symptoms formed the basis of diagnosis. The sequenced template was RNA, covering the TCR beta CDR3 region. A first-round RT-PCR used HTBI primers, followed by a second-round multiplex PCR. TCRdb passed the multiplex PCR reads through MiXCR, listing each CDR3 protein once. The sample yields around 590,000 distinct CDR3 sequences, 35% to 40% seen once. The source is an adult man with Graves' hyperthyroidism. The material sequenced was peripheral blood or thyroid tissue (not recorded which).

CDR3 residues: CASSLAGTGGEQYF. The CDR3, as DNA: TGTGCCAGCAGCTTAGCCGGGACAGGGGGCGAGCAGTACTTC. The chain couples TRBV7-9 to TRBJ2-7; 11 bases align to TRBD1. J lost 6 bases, V lost 0 bases, and 1 base had no gene match. The CDR3 totals 14 residues. CDR1 SEHNR and CDR2 FQNEAQ come from the germline V gene (reference sequence).